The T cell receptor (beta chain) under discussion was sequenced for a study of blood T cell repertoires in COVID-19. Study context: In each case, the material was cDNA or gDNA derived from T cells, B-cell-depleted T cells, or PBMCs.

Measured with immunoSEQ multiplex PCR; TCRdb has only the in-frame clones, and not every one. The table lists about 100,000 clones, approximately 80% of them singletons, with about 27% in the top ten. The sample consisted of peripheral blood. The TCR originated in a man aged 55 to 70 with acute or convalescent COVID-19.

CDR3 DNA: TGTGCCAGCAGTGACGGACAGGGGGCACAATACGAGCAGTACTTC. Translating gives CASSDGQGAQYEQYF. The J gene is TRBJ2-7, the V gene TRBV2, with TRBD1 matching 11 bases. J gave up 4 bases and V 3 bases, and 5 bases lay outside the gene matches. Germline lookup yields CDR1 SNHLY and CDR2 FYNNEI. The CDR3 length is 15 residues.